This is a list of T cell receptor beta chains from one sample in a study of T cell repertoires in cytomegalovirus infection. In TCRdb, the reads were re-called with MiXCR into one record per CDR3 protein. The sample shows approximately 140,000 distinct CDR3 sequences, roughly 9% of them seen only once. The sequencing input was PBMCs. The receptors were sampled from a human donor in good health (CMV status not recorded). Some clones in this sample may be carry-over from other donors' samples. Each CDR3 is given with its conserved first and last residue. D genes are given only for firm matches. A row's size may be missing; if present it is once, few, many or a size class.

- TRBJ2-3 TRBV5-1 TRBD2 TGCGCCAGCAGTCTGGACGGGACTAGCGGGGGGAATACGCAGTATTTT CASSLDGTSGGNTQYF
many TRBJ2-5 TRBV18 TRBD1 TGTGCCAGCTCACCATTGACAGGGGAAGAGACCCAGTACTTC CASSPLTGEETQYF
many TRBJ2-3 TRBV28 TRBD1 TGTGCCAGCGGGTCTACAGGGGGCCTGCCCAGCACAGATACGCAGTATTTT CASGSTGGLPSTDTQYF
- TRBJ2-2 TRBV4-1 TRBD2 TGCGCCAGCAGCCCCGGGACTAGCCTCACCGGGGAGCTGTTTTTT CASSPGTSLTGELFF
many TRBJ1-2 TRBV11-2 - TGTGCCAGCAGCCATTACTACGATGGCTACACCTTC CASSHYYDGYTF
many TRBJ1-4 TRBV28 - TGTGCCAGCAGAACTCCACAGGCGGGTAATGAAAAACTGTTTTTT CASRTPQAGNEKLFF
many TRBJ1-2 TRBV11-2 - TGTGCCAGCAGCGAAGCAGCAGGGTACTATGGCTACACCTTC CASSEAAGYYGYTF
many TRBJ1-1 TRBV2 - TGTGCCAGCAGTGCCAGGAAAAGGGGAGCTTTCTTT CASSARKRGAFF
many TRBJ2-7 TRBV2 TRBD1 TGTGCCAGCGGAGGGAACTATGGACAGGGCGACGAGCAGTACTTC CASGGNYGQGDEQYF
few TRBJ2-7 TRBV7-9 TRBD1 TGTGCCAGCAGCCCACTCGGGACAGTGCACTACGAGCAGTACTTC CASSPLGTVHYEQYF
- TRBJ2-1 TRBV29-1 TRBD1 TGCAGCGTTCTTGGACAGGGCTCCTACAATGAGCAGTTCTTC CSVLGQGSYNEQFF
many TRBJ1-6 TRBV7-2 - TGTGCCAGCAGCTCAGCACAGGACCATAATTCACCCCTCCACTTT CASSSAQDHNSPLHF
many TRBJ2-2 TRBV10-3 TRBD2 TGTGCCATCAGCGTACTAGCGGGGGCGAACACCGGGGAGCTGTTTTTT CAISVLAGANTGELFF
- TRBJ2-2 TRBV24-1 TRBD2 TGTGCCACCAGTGACCCCGGGGGGGGAACAACGAACACCGGGGAGCTGTTTTTT CATSDPGGGTTNTGELFF
- TRBJ2-7 TRBV25-1 - TGTGCCAGCGGTTTCGGGAGCGAGCAGTACTTC CASGFGSEQYF
many TRBJ2-2 TRBV7-2 - TGTGCCACCCGGGACCCTCGTCAGCCCGGGGAGCTGTTTTTT CATRDPRQPGELFF
many TRBJ1-5 TRBV2 - TGTGCCAGCGGGGCCTGGGGGCAAGTTCAGCCCCAGCATTTT CASGAWGQVQPQHF
many TRBJ2-1 TRBV29-1 - TGCAGCGGTAACCCGGGGTCGGCTGAGCAGTTCTTC CSGNPGSAEQFF
many TRBJ2-5 TRBV6-5 TRBD1 TGTGCCAGCAGTCTAGCCGGGGACAGGGGCCAAGAGACCCAGTACTTC CASSLAGDRGQETQYF
- TRBJ2-3 TRBV5-1 - TGCGCCAGCAGCTCTCCCGGGACTAGCACAGATACGCAGTATTTT CASSSPGTSTDTQYF
many TRBJ1-2 TRBV10-3 - TGTGCCATCAGGGGGCCGCCTAACTATGGCTACACCTTC CAIRGPPNYGYTF
- TRBJ1-1 TRBV20-1 - TGCAGTGCTAGAGATCCAACAGGAGCGAACACTGAAGCTTTCTTT CSARDPTGANTEAFF
- TRBJ1-5 TRBV28 - TGTGCCAGCAGCCCACCCCTGGGGTTGGGCAATCAGCCCCAGCATTTT CASSPPLGLGNQPQHF
once TRBJ1-4 TRBV25-1 - TGTGCCAGCAGCGACAGAAATAATGAAAAACTGTTTTTT CASSDRNNEKLFF
few TRBJ1-2 TRBV4-2 - TGTGCCAGCAGCCAATTTAAGGGGGACGGCTATGGCTACACCTTC CASSQFKGDGYGYTF
- TRBJ2-1 TRBV20-1 - TGCAGTGCCCTCACGGCGGGAATCTCCTACAATGAGCAGTTCTTC CSALTAGISYNEQFF